The rows below give T cell receptor beta chains drawn from one sample of a study of beta chain features in type 1 diabetes. Libraries were prepared by immunoSEQ multiplex PCR; TCRdb keeps only in-frame clonotypes and omits some of them. The sample holds about 390,000 clones, 9.6% seen once. Input material: central memory CD4+ T cells from blood. These receptor sequences come from a man younger than 40 with type 1 diabetes. The CDR3 runs from the conserved cysteine through the conserved F or W. Fields, in order: V gene, clone size, J gene, D gene, CDR3 protein, CDR3 DNA. A D gene is named only where the DNA matches it firmly. Clone size is stated in some rows and not others, as once, few, many or a class when expanded.

TRBV28,.,TRBJ2-5,.,CASSLRGIQPGQETQYF,TGTGCCAGCAGCCTCCGAGGGATCCAACCCGGCCAAGAGACCCAGTACTTC
TRBV28,.,TRBJ2-7,.,CASRRGLGSYEQYF,TGTGCCAGCAGGAGGGGGTTGGGCTCCTACGAGCAGTACTTC
TRBV6-5,.,TRBJ1-1,.,CASSYSVLAATEAFF,TGTGCCAGCAGTTACTCGGTTCTGGCCGCCACTGAAGCTTTCTTT
TRBV28,many,TRBJ2-3,TRBD2,CASSSVPSGRRTDTQYF,TGTGCCAGCAGTTCCGTACCTAGCGGGAGAAGAACAGATACGCAGTATTTT
TRBV6-1,few,TRBJ2-1,TRBD1,CASHRDSGYNEQFF,TGTGCCAGTCACCGGGACAGTGGCTACAATGAGCAGTTCTTC
TRBV7-3,few,TRBJ1-1,.,CASSLVIRDEAFF,TGTGCCAGCAGCTTAGTTATAAGAGATGAAGCTTTCTTT
TRBV29-1,.,TRBJ2-2,.,CSARVTGELFF,TGCAGCGCCCGGGTTACCGGGGAGCTGTTTTTT
TRBV6-1,many,TRBJ1-5,.,CASSEVGQPQHF,TGTGCCAGCAGTGAAGTCGGTCAGCCCCAGCATTTT
TRBV11-2,few,TRBJ2-7,TRBD2,CASSLRDYGGYEQYF,TGTGCCAGCAGCCTCCGGGACTACGGGGGCTACGAGCAGTACTTC
TRBV7-2,few,TRBJ1-2,TRBD1,CASSPRQGAGYGYTF,TGTGCCAGCAGCCCCCGACAGGGGGCGGGATACGGCTACACCTTC
TRBV11-2,few,TRBJ1-1,.,CASSLASYTEAFF,TGTGCCAGCAGCTTAGCCAGCTACACTGAAGCTTTCTTT
TRBV9,few,TRBJ1-1,.,CASSSHTELNTEAFF,TGTGCCAGCAGCTCGCACACCGAATTAAACACTGAAGCTTTCTTT
TRBV27,.,TRBJ2-3,TRBD1,CASSLRAGGADTQYF,TGTGCCAGCAGTTTAAGGGCAGGGGGCGCAGATACGCAGTATTTT
TRBV19,few,TRBJ1-5,TRBD1,CASSTRTGDQPQHF,TGTGCCAGTAGTACCCGGACAGGGGATCAGCCCCAGCATTTT
TRBV28,few,TRBJ1-5,TRBD1,CASSLSRTGLRQPQHF,TGTGCCAGCAGTTTATCAAGGACAGGGTTACGACAGCCCCAGCATTTT
TRBV7-7,few,TRBJ1-4,.,CASSFGGDPNEKLFF,TGTGCTAGCAGCTTTGGCGGGGATCCTAATGAAAAACTGTTTTTT
TRBV14,.,TRBJ2-7,.,CASSVVYEQYF,TGTGCCAGCAGCGTCGTCTACGAGCAGTACTTC